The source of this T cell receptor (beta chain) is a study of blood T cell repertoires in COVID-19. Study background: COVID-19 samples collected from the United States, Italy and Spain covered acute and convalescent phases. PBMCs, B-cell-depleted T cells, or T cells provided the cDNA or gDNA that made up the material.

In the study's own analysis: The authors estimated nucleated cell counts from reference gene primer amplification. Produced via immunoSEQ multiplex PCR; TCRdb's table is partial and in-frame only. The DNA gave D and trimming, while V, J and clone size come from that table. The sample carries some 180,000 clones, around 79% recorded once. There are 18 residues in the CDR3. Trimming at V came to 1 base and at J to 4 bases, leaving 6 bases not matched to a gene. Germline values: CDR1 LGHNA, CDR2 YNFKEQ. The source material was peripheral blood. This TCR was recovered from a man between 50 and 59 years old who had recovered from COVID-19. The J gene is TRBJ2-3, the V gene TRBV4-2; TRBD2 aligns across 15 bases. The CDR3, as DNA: TGTGCCAGCAGCCAAGCCGGGACTAGCGGGAGGCGATCAGATACGCAGTATTTT. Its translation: CASSQAGTSGRRSDTQYF.